These 12 T cell receptor beta chains were sequenced from one sample in a study of T cells after yellow fever vaccination. TCRdb called the 5' RACE reads again in MiXCR, with one record for every CDR3 protein. The sample contains some 400,000 distinct CDR3 sequences, 6.2% of which appear only once. Here the sequenced sample was PBMCs, taken 5 days after the yellow fever booster vaccination. These receptors were obtained from a man between 25 and 39 years old who received the YFV17D yellow fever vaccine.

This clonotype was detected ten times or more. The chain uses TRBV7-9 and TRBJ2-4, with D uncertain. The CDR3 is made up of 14 amino acids. Trimming pared 4 bases from V and 2 bases from J, leaving 9 bases between. CDR1 and CDR2 (germline): SEHNR, FQNEAQ (reference sequence). In DNA, the CDR3 is TGTGCCAGCAGCTCTACATCCACCAAAAACATTCAGTACTTC. This translates into CASSSTSTKNIQYF.

At least ten counts were recorded for this clonotype. The chain has TRBV12-3 or TRBV12-4 and TRBJ2-1; 9 bases line up with TRBD2. V lost 7 bases, J lost 7 bases, and 5 bases stayed unmatched. The CDR3 extends over 13 amino acids. CDR3 coding DNA: TGTGCCAGCAAGGGACTAGCTGTGAATGAGCAGTTCTTC. It specifies CASKGLAVNEQFF.

In its sample, this clonotype was seen many times. The V and J genes are TRBV7-2 and TRBJ2-1; 7 positions match TRBD1. Germline CDR1 is SGHTA and CDR2 is FQGNSA. The CDR3 covers 16 residues. The J segment lost 0 bases and the V segment lost 4 bases, leaving 6 bases of the junction unmatched. CDR3 in amino acids: CASSSQGTGSYNEQFF. CDR3 in DNA: TGTGCCAGCAGCTCACAGGGGACGGGCTCCTACAATGAGCAGTTCTTC. The full variable domain, rest sourced from reference TRBV7-2 and TRBJ2-1, is GAGVSQSPSNKVTEKGKDVELRCDPISGHTALYWYRQSLGQGLEFLIYFQGNSAPDKSGLPSDRFSAERTGGSVSTLTIQRTQQEDSAVYLCASSSQGTGSYNEQFFGPGTRLTVL.

The gene calls are TRBV5-1 and TRBJ2-7; 7 bases agree with TRBD2. The CDR3 is 14 amino acids. The J segment lost 1 base and the V segment lost 4 bases, leaving 5 bases of the junction unmatched. The germline gives CDR1 SGHRS, CDR2 YFSETQ. The CDR3 DNA sequence: TGCGCCAGCAGCCAAAGGACTAGTTCCTACGAGCAGTACTTC. Its protein is CASSQRTSSYEQYF.

This clonotype came up many times. The V and J genes are TRBV6-4 and TRBJ2-2, with 10 bases identical to TRBD2. CDR3 length: 16 amino acids. Trimming took 5 bases from V and 2 from J; bases not matched to a gene: 5. Germline V gene sequence: CDR1 MRHNA, CDR2 SNTAGT. The CDR3 protein is CASSSGLAENTGELFF. The CDR3 DNA reads TGTGCCAGCAGTTCCGGACTAGCGGAAAACACCGGGGAGCTGTTTTTT.

This clonotype turned up a few times. The rearrangement links TRBV30 to TRBJ1-1, with D perhaps TRBD1 (6 bases). The germline V gene encodes CDR1 GTSNPN and CDR2 SVGIG (reference sequence). V shed 0 bases and J shed 6 bases, with 20 bases lying between them. The CDR3 runs to 16 residues. The DNA for the CDR3 is TGTGCCTGGAGTGTAACCATCCTAGAGGGGGGCGCTGAAGCTTTCTTT. It codes for CAWSVTILEGGAEAFF.

In this sample, this clonotype turned up a few times. This sequence joins TRBV5-4 and TRBJ2-2; no clear D gene. The germline V gene has CDR1 SGHNT and CDR2 YYREEE (reference sequence). The CDR3 runs to 14 residues. The V end lost 3 bases, the J end lost 6 bases, and 12 bases lay between the germline ends. As DNA, the CDR3 is TGTGCCAGCAGCTCTTCTGCTAGGGCCGGGGAGCTGTTTTTT. This codes for CASSSSARAGELFF.

In this sample, this clonotype turned up many times. V and J are TRBV12-3 or TRBV12-4 and TRBJ2-1; 10 bases match TRBD2. Germline trimming cut 4 bases from V and 0 bases from J; bases unmatched to any gene: 12. The CDR3 runs to 19 residues. The CDR3 DNA follows: TGTGCCAGCAGTTCACAAGCAAAACTAGCGGGAAGCTCCTACAATGAGCAGTTCTTC. Its translation: CASSSQAKLAGSSYNEQFF.

This rearrangement joins TRBV29-1 to TRBJ2-7; 7 bases line up with TRBD1. This CDR3 is built from 14 residues. Germline CDR1 reads SQVTM; CDR2 reads ANQGSEA. Losses at the gene ends were 4 bases for V and 4 bases for J; bases not matched to a gene: 10. The CDR3 is CSVGGRQGLYEQYF. DNA of the CDR3: TGCAGCGTTGGGGGTCGACAGGGTCTGTACGAGCAGTACTTC.

This clonotype was counted many times. V is TRBV7-2 and J is TRBJ1-5; no clear D. The germline gives CDR1 SGHTA, CDR2 FQGNSA. The CDR3 runs 15 residues. Trimming took 3 bases from V and 4 from J, leaving 13 bases between them. CDR3 bases: TGTGCCAGCAGCTTGGGTGGAACGGTTAATCAGCCCCAGCATTTT. It encodes CASSLGGTVNQPQHF.

There are many counts of this clonotype. V is TRBV5-1 and J is TRBJ2-7; 7 bases are a match to TRBD2. Germline values: CDR1 SGHRS, CDR2 YFSETQ. V shed 0 bases and J 1 base; nucleotides not matched to a gene: 4. CDR3 length: 15 amino acids. This CDR3 reads CASSLGLAESYEQYF. The CDR3 nucleotides are TGCGCCAGCAGCTTGGGGCTAGCGGAATCCTACGAGCAGTACTTC.

Only a few counts were recorded for this clonotype. The chain has TRBV19 and TRBJ2-2, with D perhaps matching TRBD1 (5 bases). Deletions cut 11 bases from V and 4 bases from J, with 17 bases between. In germline, CDR1 is LNHDA, CDR2 SQIVND (reference sequence). The CDR3 is 14 residues long. In nucleotides, the CDR3 is TGTGCCTCAGGGCAGGGATCGGTCACCGGGGAGCTGTTTTTT. Protein product: CASGQGSVTGELFF.